The TCR beta chain described here comes from a study of blood T cell repertoires in COVID-19. Study summary: PBMCs, B-cell-depleted T cells, or T cells provided the cDNA or gDNA that made up the material.

In the source study's methods: Reference gene primer amplification gave estimated nucleated cell counts. Measured with immunoSEQ multiplex PCR; TCRdb has only the in-frame clones, and not every one. For V, J and clone size, that table is used; D and trimming come from the DNA. The sample lists some 250,000 clones; over 65% were seen once. CDR3 length equals 18 residues. Trimming took 4 bases from V and 2 from J, leaving 18 bases between them. Germline V CDR1 and CDR2: MNHNS, SASEGT. The sequenced sample was peripheral blood. The receptor comes from a woman older than 75 with acute or convalescent COVID-19. The V and J genes are TRBV6-1 and TRBJ1-6; D not certain. CDR3 in amino acids: CASSGGREEGAYNSPLHF. The CDR3 DNA is TGTGCCAGCAGTGGAGGGCGGGAGGAGGGCGCCTATAATTCACCCCTCCACTTT.